What follows are 28 T cell receptor beta chains derived from one specimen sequenced in a study of beta chain features in type 1 diabetes (dated 2018 in TCRdb). Libraries were built with the immunoSEQ multiplex PCR assay. The entire isolated RNA was reverse transcribed using the High Capacity cDNA Reverse Transcription Kit, and thus expressed TCRB transcripts were sequenced. TCRdb stores this immuneACCESS table with in-frame sequences only. Part of the clones is absent; in the studies checked, under half of the shortfall reflects unresolved V genes, and no reason is known for the rest. For this sample there are a few hundred thousand clones; around a fifth appear just once. About 0.044% of the sample lies in the top ten. Sequences were obtained from naive CD4+ T cells from blood. What this sample's cell subset or site label stands for: true naive CD4+ T cells. The receptor source for this set is a woman between 18 and 30 years old in good health.

There are a few counts of this clone. The chain uses TRBV20-1 and TRBJ1-4, with a possible D match to TRBD1 (5 bases). The CDR3 spans 11 residues. CDR1 is DFQATT and CDR2 is SNEGSKA in the germline V gene (reference sequence). V lost 3 bases to trimming and J lost 8 bases, with 7 bases between them. The CDR3 sequence: CSARDMEKLFF. CDR3 nucleotides: TGCAGTGCTAGGGACATGGAAAAACTGTTTTTT.

This clone was detected only a few times. The V call is TRBV5-1, the J call TRBJ2-3, with TRBD2 matching 10 bases. The CDR3 covers 16 residues. V shed 0 bases and J 6 bases; nucleotides not matched to a gene: 7. The germline V gene encodes CDR1 SGHRS and CDR2 YFSETQ. CDR3 nucleotides: TGCGCCAGCAGCTTGGTCCCCAGCGGGAGGGTGGATACGCAGTATTTT. Amino acid sequence: CASSLVPSGRVDTQYF.

This chain connects TRBV11-3 to TRBJ2-7; 7 bases fit TRBD1. This CDR3 has 16 residues. CDR1 is SGHNT, CDR2 YENEEA, per germline. The V gene end was trimmed by 1 base and the J gene end by 0 bases; junction bases not matched to a gene: 6. The CDR3 coding sequence is TGTGCCAGCAGCTTAGTTTGGGACAGAGACTCCTACGAGCAGTACTTC. Protein: CASSLVWDRDSYEQYF. The variable domain in full, completed from reference TRBV11-3 and TRBJ2-7, reads EAGVVQSPRYKIIEKKQPVAFWCNPISGHNTLYWYLQNLGQGPELLIRYENEEAVDDSQLPKDRFSAERLKGVDSTLKIQPAELGDSAVYLCASSLVWDRDSYEQYFGPGTRLTVT.

This clone was recorded a few times. The rearrangement joins TRBV14 to TRBJ2-1; possible D gene TRBD2, 6 bases. The V end lost 0 bases, the J end lost 6 bases, and 9 bases lay between the germline ends. From germline, CDR1 is SGHDN and CDR2 FVKESK. The CDR3 loop spans 14 amino acids. As DNA, the CDR3 is TGTGCCAGCAGCCAAGACAGGAGGGCCAATGAGCAGTTCTTC. It specifies CASSQDRRANEQFF.

This clone was counted between two and nine times. The genes are TRBV30 and TRBJ1-1; D gene ambiguous. CDR1 is GTSNPN and CDR2 is SVGIG in the germline V gene (reference sequence). CDR3 length: 13 amino acids. Deletions cut 2 bases from V and 5 bases from J, with 12 bases between. The CDR3 protein is CAWSFLRQTEAFF. CDR3 coding DNA: TGTGCCTGGAGTTTCTTGAGGCAGACTGAAGCTTTCTTT.

The chain combines TRBV5-1 with TRBJ1-5; no clear D. V gave up 1 base and J gave up 1 base, with 12 bases separating them. Germline CDR1 is SGHRS and CDR2 is YFSETQ. The CDR3 runs to 16 residues. As DNA, the CDR3 is TGCGCCAGCAGCTTGTACGGCAGCGAGAGCAATCAGCCCCAGCATTTT. Translation: CASSLYGSESNQPQHF.

This clone has only a few counts. The chain joins TRBV7-8 to TRBJ2-5, with unresolved D. The germline V gene encodes CDR1 SGHVS and CDR2 FQNEAQ. CDR3 length: 12 residues. Trimming left V 4 bases short and J 5 bases short, with 8 bases between. The CDR3 spells CASSYPGETQYF. The CDR3 DNA is TGTGCCAGCAGCTATCCCGGGGAGACCCAGTACTTC.

This chain joins TRBV5-1 and TRBJ2-5, with D perhaps matching TRBD1 (8 bases). V was pared by 4 bases and J by 3 bases, with 16 bases between. The germline V gene has CDR1 SGHRS and CDR2 YFSETQ. The CDR3 spans 15 residues. DNA for the CDR3: TGCGCCAGCAGCGTAGGACAGGGAGGGAAAGAGACCCAGTACTTC. Its translation: CASSVGQGGKETQYF.

The chain combines TRBV7-2 with TRBJ2-1, with D hard to call. Trimming took 5 bases from V and 7 from J, leaving 12 bases between them. The germline CDR1 and CDR2 sequences are SGHTA and FQGNSA. The CDR3 is 13 amino acids. CDR3 in amino acids: CASSINLANEQFF. Here the CDR3 DNA reads TGTGCCAGCAGCATAAATCTGGCTAATGAGCAGTTCTTC.

This clone came up a few times. CDR3 sequence reads: CASSSVDRYYGYTF. CDR3 DNA sequence: TGTGCCAGCAGCTCGGTCGACAGATACTATGGCTACACCTTC. The chain employs TRBV5-6 and TRBJ1-2, with D possibly being TRBD1 (5 bases). The CDR3 is 14 amino acids. The ends were cut back, 3 bases at V and 3 bases at J, with 12 bases in the middle. CDR1 SGHDT and CDR2 YYEEEE come from the germline V gene.

The CDR3 here is CAINTGTSATDTQYF. The CDR3 DNA is TGTGCCATCAACACCGGGACTAGCGCCACAGATACGCAGTATTTT. This rearrangement joins TRBV10-3 to TRBJ2-3; 10 bases line up with TRBD2. Germline values: CDR1 ENHRY, CDR2 SYGVKD. The junction had 6 bases not matched to a gene; V was cut back by 7 bases and J by 2 bases. This CDR3 spans 15 amino acids.

This clone occurred once. J is TRBJ2-1 and V is TRBV14; 13 nucleotides agree with TRBD2. Losses at the gene ends were 3 bases for V and 6 bases for J; bases not matched to a gene: 5. The CDR3 is 16 residues long. The V gene's germline CDR1 is SGHDN and CDR2 FVKESK. The CDR3 bases are TGTGCCAGCAGCCAGAGGGGACTAGCGGGAAGCAATGAGCAGTTCTTC. Translation gives CASSQRGLAGSNEQFF.

This clone turned up a few times. The V call is TRBV30, the J call TRBJ1-2, with D unclear. This CDR3 is 12 amino acids long. V was cut by 3 bases and J by 6 bases, with 11 bases left in between. CDR1 is GTSNPN, CDR2 SVGIG, per germline (reference sequence). As DNA, the CDR3 is TGTGCCTGGAGCTCGGTAGCCCATGGCTACACCTTC. It codes for CAWSSVAHGYTF.

The chain has TRBV5-6 and TRBJ1-2; D perhaps matches TRBD1 (5 bases). CDR3 length equals 17 residues. Germline V gives CDR1 SGHDT, CDR2 YYEEEE. Trimming took 5 bases from V and 5 from J, leaving 25 bases between them. The CDR3 reads CASRPGGSMRAFYGYTF. The CDR3 bases are TGTGCCAGCAGACCCGGGGGGTCCATGAGGGCCTTTTATGGCTACACCTTC.

The chain has TRBV11-2 and TRBJ2-1; tentatively, D is TRBD2 (5 bases). Germline-derived CDR1 and CDR2 are SGHAT and FQNNGV. The V end was cut by 4 bases, the J end by 5 bases, with 15 bases between. The CDR3 has 15 amino acids. CDR3 loop: CASSYLRALHNEQFF. The CDR3 nucleotides read TGTGCCAGCAGCTATCTGAGGGCTCTCCACAATGAGCAGTTCTTC.

This chain joins TRBV7-9 and TRBJ1-4; D might be TRBD1 (5 bases). Germline-derived CDR1 and CDR2 are SEHNR and FQNEAQ (reference sequence). CDR3 length: 16 residues. Trimming shortened V by 5 bases and J by 10 bases, and 23 bases separated the two germline ends. The CDR3 here is CASSPRRDSRIGKLFF. CDR3 DNA: TGTGCCAGCAGCCCAAGGCGGGACTCCCGAATCGGAAAACTGTTTTTT. The full variable domain, its missing parts supplied by reference TRBV7-9 and TRBJ1-4, is DTGVSQNPRHKITKRGQNVTFRCDPISEHNRLYWYRQTLGQGPEFLTYFQNEAQLEKSRLLSDRFSAERPKGSFSTLEIQRTEQGDSAMYLCASSPRRDSRIGKLFFGSGTQLSVL.

The chain uses TRBV7-8 and TRBJ1-2; possibly TRBD1 for D (6 bases). V lost 5 bases and J 7 bases, leaving 17 bases between the germline ends. The CDR3 runs to 14 residues. Germline V gene data show CDR1 as SGHVS and CDR2 as FQNEAQ. This CDR3 reads CASSLITGTSGYTF. CDR3 sequence (DNA): TGTGCCAGCAGCCTAATAACAGGGACAAGTGGCTACACCTTC.

The chain carries TRBV6-5 and TRBJ1-2; a possible D gene is TRBD1 (5 bases). Germline-derived CDR1 and CDR2 are MNHEY and SVGAGI. This CDR3 has 15 residues. V lost 2 bases and J 5 bases, leaving 15 bases between the germline ends. The CDR3 sequence: CASSYARGRGYGYTF. CDR3 bases: TGTGCCAGCAGTTACGCACGGGGGAGAGGGTATGGCTACACCTTC.

The rearrangement uses TRBV11-2 and TRBJ1-2; D might be TRBD1 (6 bases). V shed 1 base and J shed 2 bases, with 8 bases lying between them. The CDR3 totals 14 residues. CDR1 is SGHAT, CDR2 FQNNGV, per germline. The CDR3 region is CASSLGGRNYGYTF. The DNA of the CDR3 is TGTGCCAGCAGCTTAGGGGGGCGGAACTATGGCTACACCTTC.

This clone was detected a few times. J is TRBJ2-5 and V is TRBV4-1; 8 bases align to TRBD2. V was clipped by 0 bases and J by 5 bases; unmatched bases: 11. Germline CDR1 and CDR2: MGHRA and YSYEKL. CDR3 size: 17 residues. CDR3 protein: CASSQERGLVGRETQYF. The CDR3 DNA follows: TGCGCCAGCAGCCAAGAAAGGGGACTAGTTGGGAGGGAGACCCAGTACTTC.

This clone turned up a few times. J is TRBJ2-5 and V is TRBV10-3, with a possible D match to TRBD1 (6 bases). CDR1 and CDR2 (germline): ENHRY, SYGVKD. The CDR3 totals 12 residues. Trimming took off 11 bases at V and 3 bases at J, with 13 bases between the two ends. DNA of the CDR3: TGTGCCGTACAGGGTTCAGAAGAGACCCAGTACTTC. Translated: CAVQGSEETQYF.

The V call is TRBV7-3, the J call TRBJ2-7, with TRBD1 matching 8 bases. The CDR3 consists of 14 residues. The ends lost 5 bases at V and 7 bases at J; junction bases unmatched: 10. The germline CDR1 and CDR2 sequences are SGHTA and FQGTGA. Written as DNA, the CDR3 is TGTGCCAGCAGCCAAGGACAGGGATCCCGGGAGCAGTACTTC. Encoded protein: CASSQGQGSREQYF.

The chain uses TRBV7-2 and TRBJ2-7; 10 bases are a match to TRBD2. V was pared by 5 bases and J by 6 bases, with 13 bases of the junction left unmatched. The germline V gene has CDR1 SGHTA and CDR2 FQGNSA. This CDR3 is built from 16 residues. This chain's CDR3 is CASSPRILAGAGEQYF. CDR3 sequence (DNA): TGTGCCAGCAGCCCAAGAATCCTAGCGGGAGCGGGCGAGCAGTACTTC.

V gene TRBV11-2 combines with J gene TRBJ2-1, with D tentatively TRBD1 (6 bases). Trimming pared 6 bases from V and 7 bases from J, leaving 16 bases between. CDR1 SGHAT and CDR2 FQNNGV come from the germline V gene. The CDR3 has 14 residues. CDR3 bases: TGTGCCAGCAGAAAGACAGGACCCCAAAATGAGCAGTTCTTC. Its translation is CASRKTGPQNEQFF. The entire variable domain, with the rest obtained from reference TRBV11-2 and TRBJ2-1, is as follows: EAGVAQSPRYKIIEKRQSVAFWCNPISGHATLYWYQQILGQGPKLLIQFQNNGVVDDSQLPKDRFSAERLKGVDSTLKIQPAKLEDSAVYLCASRKTGPQNEQFFGPGTRLTVL.

The genes are TRBV7-9 and TRBJ2-3; 8 bases match TRBD1. From germline, CDR1 is SEHNR and CDR2 FQNEAQ (reference sequence). The V and J ends lost 5 bases and 6 bases, in that order; junction bases with no gene match: 10. The CDR3 contains 15 residues. CDR3 nucleotide sequence: TGTGCCAGCAGCCTCCGACAGGGGACGCAGGATACGCAGTATTTT. Residues: CASSLRQGTQDTQYF.

As for this clone: This sample includes further DNA sequences coding for the same CDR3. The DNA of the CDR3 is TGTGCCAGCAGCTCTCAGGGCAATGAGCAGTTCTTC. Its protein is CASSSQGNEQFF. This rearrangement joins TRBV7-3 to TRBJ2-1; the D gene is possibly TRBD1 (5 bases). The V end was cut by 4 bases, the J end by 6 bases, with 7 bases between. CDR3 length: 12 amino acids. Germline V gives CDR1 SGHTA, CDR2 FQGTGA.

This clone was detected a few times. Here the CDR3 reads CSVSYVTGSTDTQYF. The CDR3 nucleotides are TGCAGCGTCTCCTATGTGACGGGAAGCACAGATACGCAGTATTTT. The V call is TRBV29-1, the J call TRBJ2-3, with a weak D call TRBD2 (5 bases). Germline V gene sequence: CDR1 SQVTM, CDR2 ANQGSEA. The CDR3 loop spans 15 amino acids. The germline V and J ends were trimmed by 6 bases and 0 bases, with 16 bases remaining between them.

This clone was counted between two and nine times. The CDR3 sequence: CASSPSGGYEQYF. The CDR3 region has the DNA TGTGCCAGCTCACCATCGGGGGGCTACGAGCAGTACTTC. The rearrangement uses TRBV18 and TRBJ2-7, with 7 bases identical to TRBD2. The CDR3 totals 13 residues. V shed 2 bases and J 3 bases; nucleotides not matched to a gene: 1. Germline loops: CDR1 KGHSH, CDR2 LQKENI.